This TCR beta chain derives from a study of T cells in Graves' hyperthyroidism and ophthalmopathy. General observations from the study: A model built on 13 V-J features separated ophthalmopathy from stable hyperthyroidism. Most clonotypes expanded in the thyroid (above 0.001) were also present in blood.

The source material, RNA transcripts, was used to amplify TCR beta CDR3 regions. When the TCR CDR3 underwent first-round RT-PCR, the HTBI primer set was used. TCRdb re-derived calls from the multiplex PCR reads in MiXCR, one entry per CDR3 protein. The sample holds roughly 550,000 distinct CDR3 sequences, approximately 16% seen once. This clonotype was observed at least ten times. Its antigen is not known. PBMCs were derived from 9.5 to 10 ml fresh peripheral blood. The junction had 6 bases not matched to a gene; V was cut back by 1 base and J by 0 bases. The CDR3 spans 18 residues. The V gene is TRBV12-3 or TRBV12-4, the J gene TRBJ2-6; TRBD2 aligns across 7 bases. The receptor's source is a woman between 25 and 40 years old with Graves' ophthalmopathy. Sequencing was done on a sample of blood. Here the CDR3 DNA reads TGTGCCAGCAGTTTAGATGTGGGAGGGAACTCTGGGGCCAACGTCCTGACTTTC. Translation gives CASSLDVGGNSGANVLTF.